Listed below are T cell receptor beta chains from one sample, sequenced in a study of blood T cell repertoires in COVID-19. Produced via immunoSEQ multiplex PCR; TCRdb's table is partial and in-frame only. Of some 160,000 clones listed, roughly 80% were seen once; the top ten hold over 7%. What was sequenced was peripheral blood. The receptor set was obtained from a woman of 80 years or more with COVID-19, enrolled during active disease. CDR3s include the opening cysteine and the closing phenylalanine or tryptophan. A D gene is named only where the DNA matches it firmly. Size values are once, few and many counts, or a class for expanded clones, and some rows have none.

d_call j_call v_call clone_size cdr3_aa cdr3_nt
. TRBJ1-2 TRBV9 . CASSVGRGGTYGYTF TGTGCCAGCAGCGTAGGGAGGGGCGGGACCTATGGCTACACCTTC
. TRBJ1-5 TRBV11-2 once CASSLGPGGNQPQHF TGTGCCAGCAGCTTAGGGCCAGGGGGCAATCAGCCCCAGCATTTT
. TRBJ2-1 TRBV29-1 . CSVEVLVSNEQFF TGCAGCGTTGAAGTACTAGTGTCCAATGAGCAGTTCTTC
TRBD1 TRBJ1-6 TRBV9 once CASSVDRGGSPLHF TGTGCCAGCAGCGTCGACAGGGGCGGCTCACCCCTCCACTTT
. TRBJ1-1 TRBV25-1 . CASSWTGGLAFF TGTGCCAGCTCCTGGACGGGGGGATTGGCTTTCTTT
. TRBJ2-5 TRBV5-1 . CASSSGQNRQETQYF TGCGCCAGCAGCTCGGGACAAAACCGCCAAGAGACCCAGTACTTC
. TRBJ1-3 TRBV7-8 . CASSFQTGAGNTIYF TGTGCCAGCAGCTTCCAAACAGGAGCTGGAAACACCATATATTTT
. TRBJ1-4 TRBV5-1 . CATRRLGSTNEKLFF TGCGCCACCCGGCGGTTGGGTTCAACTAATGAAAAACTGTTTTTT
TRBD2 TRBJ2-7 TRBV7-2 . CASSFGTNYEQYF TGTGCCAGCAGCTTTGGGACTAACTACGAGCAGTACTTC
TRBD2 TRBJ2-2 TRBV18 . CASSRQRDLTGELFF TGTGCCAGCTCACGGCAGCGGGACCTCACCGGGGAGCTGTTTTTT
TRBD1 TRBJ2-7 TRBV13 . CASSPGQGESAREQYF TGTGCCAGCAGCCCCGGACAGGGGGAGTCAGCTCGGGAGCAGTACTTC
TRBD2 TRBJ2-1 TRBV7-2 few CASTPPPGGVGSEQFF TGTGCCAGCACCCCGCCCCCGGGGGGGGTAGGTAGTGAGCAGTTCTTC
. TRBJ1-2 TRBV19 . CASSIRREDGYTF TGTGCCAGTAGTATAAGGAGGGAGGATGGCTACACCTTC
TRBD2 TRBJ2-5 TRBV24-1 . CATSDSREGGETQYF TGTGCCACCAGTGATTCGAGGGAGGGAGGAGAGACCCAGTACTTC
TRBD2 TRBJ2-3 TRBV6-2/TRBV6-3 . CASSSRELAGARDTQYF TGTGCCAGCAGTTCCCGCGAGCTAGCGGGGGCCAGGGATACGCAGTATTTT
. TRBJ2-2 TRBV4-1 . CASRLGQLTSGELFF TGCGCCAGCAGGCTAGGACAGCTTACGAGCGGGGAGCTGTTTTTT
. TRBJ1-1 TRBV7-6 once CASSSQDGSGTEAFF TGTGCCAGCAGCTCTCAAGACGGCTCGGGCACTGAAGCTTTCTTT
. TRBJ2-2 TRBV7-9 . CASTALGAGELFF TGTGCCAGCACCGCCCTTGGGGCTGGGGAGCTGTTTTTT
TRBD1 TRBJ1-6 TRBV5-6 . CASSGGTGRLSPLHF TGTGCCAGCAGCGGAGGGACAGGTCGACTTTCACCCCTCCACTTT
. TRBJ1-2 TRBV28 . CASSRRQAFGYTF TGTGCCAGCAGTCGACGGCAGGCGTTTGGCTACACCTTC
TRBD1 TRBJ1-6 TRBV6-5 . CASSLIQGNSPLHF TGTGCCAGCAGTTTAATACAGGGGAATTCACCCCTCCACTTT
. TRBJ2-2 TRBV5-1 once CASSAGGLVGELFF TGCGCCAGCAGCGCCGGGGGGCTTGTCGGGGAGCTGTTTTTT
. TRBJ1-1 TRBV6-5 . CASRSTVSMNTEAFF TGTGCCAGCAGGTCGACAGTGAGCATGAACACTGAAGCTTTCTTT
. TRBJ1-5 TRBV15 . CATSRGRGTGNQPQHF TGTGCCACCAGCAGAGGTCGGGGTACCGGCAATCAGCCCCAGCATTTT
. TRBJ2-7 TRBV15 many CATSVFAGSGRGEQYF TGTGCCACCAGCGTCTTCGCGGGGTCCGGACGTGGGGAGCAGTACTTC
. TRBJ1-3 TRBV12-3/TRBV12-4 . CASSFDRNTIYF TGTGCCAGCAGTTTTGACAGAAACACCATATATTTT
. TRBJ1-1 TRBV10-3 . CAISEGDTPNTEAFF TGTGCCATCAGTGAGGGGGACACCCCGAACACTGAAGCTTTCTTT
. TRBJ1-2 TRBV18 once CASSPVTAADGYTF TGTGCCAGCTCCCCGGTGACAGCAGCTGATGGCTACACCTTC
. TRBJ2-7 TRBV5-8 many CASSVGTVSSYEQYF TGTGCCAGCAGCGTCGGGACTGTAAGCTCCTACGAGCAGTACTTC
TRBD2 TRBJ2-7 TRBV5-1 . CASSSPTSGLYEQYF TGCGCCAGCAGCTCGCCGACTAGCGGGCTCTACGAGCAGTACTTC
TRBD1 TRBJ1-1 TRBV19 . CASSTISGGGTEAFF TGTGCCAGTAGTACTATTTCAGGGGGCGGCACTGAAGCTTTCTTT
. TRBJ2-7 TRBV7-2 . CASSRGRSGSYEQYF TGTGCCAGCAGCAGGGGCAGATCCGGCTCCTACGAGCAGTACTTC
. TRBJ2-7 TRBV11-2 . CASSASSVLRGYEQYF TGTGCCAGCAGCGCCTCTAGCGTCCTCCGAGGGTACGAGCAGTACTTC
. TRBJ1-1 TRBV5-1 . CASRCSGAGCTEAFF TGCGCCAGCAGGTGTTCCGGGGCGGGATGCACTGAAGCTTTCTTT
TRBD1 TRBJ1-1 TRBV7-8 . CASSLALQLRGAEAFF TGTGCCAGCAGCTTAGCTCTGCAACTCAGGGGGGCTGAAGCTTTCTTT
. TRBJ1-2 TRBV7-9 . CASSQDSPQGYTF TGTGCCAGCAGCCAGGACAGCCCCCAAGGCTACACCTTC
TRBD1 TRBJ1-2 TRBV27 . CASGNLDRVGYTF TGTGCCAGCGGGAACTTAGACAGGGTCGGCTACACCTTC
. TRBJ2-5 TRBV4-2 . CASSQEGEPRETQYF TGTGCCAGCAGCCAAGAGGGCGAACCGAGAGAGACCCAGTACTTC
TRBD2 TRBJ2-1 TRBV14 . CASRLAGGNNEQFF TGTGCCAGCAGGTTAGCGGGGGGGAACAATGAGCAGTTCTTC
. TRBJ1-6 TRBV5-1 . CASSSGKQGVVSPLHF TGCGCCAGCAGCTCGGGAAAACAGGGCGTCGTGTCACCCCTCCACTTT
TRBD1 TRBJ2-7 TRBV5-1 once CASSDRGSGYEQYF TGCGCCAGCAGCGACAGGGGTTCTGGGTACGAGCAGTACTTC
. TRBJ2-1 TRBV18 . CASSLGQRPTNEQFF TGTGCCAGCTCACTTGGACAGAGACCTACCAATGAGCAGTTCTTC
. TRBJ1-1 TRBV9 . CASSVVGATEAFF TGTGCCAGCAGCGTTGTGGGGGCGACTGAAGCTTTCTTT
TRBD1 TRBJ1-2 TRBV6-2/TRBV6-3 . CASSYSAGGHGYTF TGTGCCAGCAGTTACTCGGCAGGGGGGCATGGCTACACCTTC
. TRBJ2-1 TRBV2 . CASSVEGGPYNEQFF TGTGCCAGCAGTGTTGAGGGCGGGCCATACAATGAGCAGTTCTTC
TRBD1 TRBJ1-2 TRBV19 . CASSNRDRGYTF TGTGCCAGTAGTAACCGGGACAGGGGCTACACCTTC
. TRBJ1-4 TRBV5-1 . CASSLATGEGKLFF TGCGCCAGCAGCTTGGCCACCGGCGAGGGAAAACTGTTTTTT
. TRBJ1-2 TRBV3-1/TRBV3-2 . CASSPGGGRANYGYTF TGTGCCAGCAGCCCCGGGGGGGGGCGAGCTAACTATGGCTACACCTTC
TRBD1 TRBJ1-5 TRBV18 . CASSPTGGYQPQHF TGTGCCAGCTCACCCACAGGGGGCTATCAGCCCCAGCATTTT
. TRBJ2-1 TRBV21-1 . CASSKTSGEYNEQFF TGTGCCAGCAGCAAGACTAGCGGGGAATACAATGAGCAGTTCTTC